What follows are 8 T cell receptor beta chains derived from one specimen sequenced in a study of cytotoxic CD8 clonotypes in ibrutinib-treated CLL. Produced via immunoSEQ multiplex PCR; TCRdb's table is partial and in-frame only. Here the sample spans approximately 300,000 clones, around four fifths being singletons. Sequencing was performed on PBMCs, taken before ibrutinib treatment. These receptor sequences come from a human donor with chronic lymphocytic leukemia.

The V call is TRBV7-2, the J call TRBJ1-3; D possibly corresponds to TRBD1 (5 bases). With 11 bases removed from V and 0 bases from J, the gap between germline ends came to 11 bases. From germline, CDR1 is SGHTA and CDR2 FQGNSA. The CDR3 consists of 13 residues. The CDR3 DNA reads TGTGCCTCCCGGGGCGGCTCTGGAAACACCATATATTTT. The encoded protein is CASRGGSGNTIYF.

The chain uses TRBV9 and TRBJ2-5; TRBD2 agrees at 12 bases. The V gene end was trimmed by 0 bases and the J gene end by 5 bases; junction bases not matched to a gene: 5. There are 16 residues in the CDR3. CDR1 is SGDLS, CDR2 YYNGEE, per germline. For the CDR3, the DNA is TGTGCCAGCAGCGTAGGACTAGCGGGAGATGGGGAGACCCAGTACTTC. This codes for CASSVGLAGDGETQYF. The entire variable domain, with the rest obtained from reference TRBV9 and TRBJ2-5, is as follows: DSGVTQTPKHLITATGQRVTLRCSPRSGDLSVYWYQQSLDQGLQFLIQYYNGEERAKGNILERFSAQQFPDLHSELNLSSLELGDSALYFCASSVGLAGDGETQYFGPGTRLLVL.

The genes are TRBV5-1 and TRBJ2-6; no clear D. V lost 2 bases, J lost 0 bases, and 6 bases lay in between. Germline-derived CDR1 and CDR2 are SGHRS and YFSETQ. The CDR3 contains 15 residues. The CDR3 DNA reads as TGCGCCAGCAGCTTTGGTAGCTCTGGGGCCAACGTCCTGACTTTC. The encoded protein is CASSFGSSGANVLTF. The variable domain in full, with the rest retrieved from reference TRBV5-1 and TRBJ2-6, is KAGVTQTPRYLIKTRGQQVTLSCSPISGHRSVSWYQQTPGQGLQFLFEYFSETQRNKGNFPGRFSGRQFSNSRSEMNVSTLELGDSALYLCASSFGSSGANVLTFGAGSRLTVL.

The chain has TRBV15 and TRBJ2-7; maybe TRBD1 (6 bases). The CDR3 covers 15 residues. CDR1 is LNHNV and CDR2 is YYDKDF in the germline V gene (reference sequence). Trimming stripped 0 bases from V and 4 bases from J, with 13 bases between. CDR3 protein: CATSRDRDTPYEQYF. For the CDR3, the DNA is TGTGCCACCAGCAGAGATCGGGACACCCCATACGAGCAGTACTTC.

V gene TRBV28 combines with J gene TRBJ1-5; maybe TRBD1 (5 bases). V dropped 5 bases and J dropped 5 bases, with 16 bases sitting between them. Germline V gives CDR1 MDHEN, CDR2 SYDVKM. The CDR3 is 15 amino acids. CDR3 in amino acids: CASSPGPGGYQPQHF. The CDR3 DNA is TGTGCCAGCAGTCCCGGTCCGGGGGGTTATCAGCCCCAGCATTTT.

This sequence joins TRBV6-5 and TRBJ2-7; 10 bases line up with TRBD2. The CDR3 contains 13 residues. From germline, CDR1 is MNHEY and CDR2 SVGAGI. V lost 2 bases, J lost 6 bases, and 1 base stayed unmatched. Here the CDR3 reads CASSYASGSEQYF. CDR3 nucleotides: TGTGCCAGCAGTTACGCTAGCGGGAGCGAGCAGTACTTC.

The V call is TRBV6-5, the J call TRBJ1-1, with D possibly being TRBD1 (5 bases). The ends were cut back, 3 bases at V and 8 bases at J, with 16 bases in the middle. Germline CDR1 reads MNHEY; CDR2 reads SVGAGI. The CDR3 runs to 14 residues. CDR3 nucleotide sequence: TGTGCCAGCAGTTATAAGTTGAGGGGAAGCGAAGCTTTCTTT. Encoded protein: CASSYKLRGSEAFF.

The V and J genes are TRBV7-9 and TRBJ1-2; D is unclear. Germline values: CDR1 SEHNR, CDR2 FQNEAQ (reference sequence). V was shortened by 5 bases and J by 4 bases, with 11 bases between the two germline ends. The CDR3 loop spans 13 amino acids. This chain's CDR3 is CASSEDFGYGYTF. The CDR3 nucleotides are TGTGCCAGCAGCGAAGATTTCGGCTATGGCTACACCTTC.